This TCR beta chain appears in the sequencing data of a study of cytomegalovirus exposure and HLA in healthy donors. The CDR3 is 15 amino acids. The J segment lost 0 bases and the V segment lost 5 bases, leaving 5 bases of the junction unmatched. Looked up from germline, CDR1 is SGHAT and CDR2 is FQNNGV. The PCR employed 60 Vbeta primers together with 13 Jbeta primers. Method: immunoSEQ multiplex PCR; TCRdb's copy keeps in-frame clones and lacks some. The sample has some 120,000 clones, about three quarters seen once. This receptor was obtained from a middle-aged woman in good health and CMV-seronegative. The specimen was PBMCs. The V and J genes are TRBV11-2 and TRBJ2-7; 9 nucleotides match TRBD2. The CDR3 region has the DNA TGTGCCAGCAGCGAGACTAGCGGAAGCTCCTACGAGCAGTACTTC. Translation: CASSETSGSSYEQYF.